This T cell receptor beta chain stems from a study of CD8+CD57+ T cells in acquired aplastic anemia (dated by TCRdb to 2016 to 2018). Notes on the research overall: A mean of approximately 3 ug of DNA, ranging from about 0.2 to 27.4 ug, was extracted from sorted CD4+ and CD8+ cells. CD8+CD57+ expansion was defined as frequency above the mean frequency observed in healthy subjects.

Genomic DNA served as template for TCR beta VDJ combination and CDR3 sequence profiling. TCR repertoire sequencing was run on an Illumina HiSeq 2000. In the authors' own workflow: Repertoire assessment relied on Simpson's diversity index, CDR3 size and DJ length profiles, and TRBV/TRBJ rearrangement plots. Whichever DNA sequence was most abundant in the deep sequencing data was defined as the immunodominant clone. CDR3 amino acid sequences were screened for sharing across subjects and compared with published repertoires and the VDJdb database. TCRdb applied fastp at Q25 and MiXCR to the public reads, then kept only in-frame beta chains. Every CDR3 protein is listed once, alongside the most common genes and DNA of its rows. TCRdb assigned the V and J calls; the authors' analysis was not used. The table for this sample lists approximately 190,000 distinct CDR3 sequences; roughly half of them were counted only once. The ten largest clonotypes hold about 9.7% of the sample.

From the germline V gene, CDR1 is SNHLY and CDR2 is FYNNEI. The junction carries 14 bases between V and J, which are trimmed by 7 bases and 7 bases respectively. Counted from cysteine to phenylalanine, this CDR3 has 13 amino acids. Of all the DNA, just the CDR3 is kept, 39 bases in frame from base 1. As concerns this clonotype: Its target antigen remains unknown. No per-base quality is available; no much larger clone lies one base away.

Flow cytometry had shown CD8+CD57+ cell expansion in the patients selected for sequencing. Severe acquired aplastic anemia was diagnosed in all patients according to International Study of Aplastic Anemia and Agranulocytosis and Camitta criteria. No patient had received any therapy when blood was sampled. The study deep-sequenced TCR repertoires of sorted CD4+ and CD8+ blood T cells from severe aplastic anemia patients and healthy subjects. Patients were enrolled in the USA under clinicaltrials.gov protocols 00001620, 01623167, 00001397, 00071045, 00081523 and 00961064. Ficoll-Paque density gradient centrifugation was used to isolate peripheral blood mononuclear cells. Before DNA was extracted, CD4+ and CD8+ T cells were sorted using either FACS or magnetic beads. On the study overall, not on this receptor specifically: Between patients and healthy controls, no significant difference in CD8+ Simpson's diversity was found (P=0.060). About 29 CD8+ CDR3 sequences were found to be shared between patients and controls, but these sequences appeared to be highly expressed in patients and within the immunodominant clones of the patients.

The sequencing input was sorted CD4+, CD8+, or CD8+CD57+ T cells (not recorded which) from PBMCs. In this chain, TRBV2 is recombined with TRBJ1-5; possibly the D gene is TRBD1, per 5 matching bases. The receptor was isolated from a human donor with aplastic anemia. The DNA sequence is TGTGCCAGCAAGGAAGGGGCTGCGCAGCCCCAGCATTTT. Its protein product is CASKEGAAQPQHF.